The sequence of this TCR beta chain was determined in a study of persistence of HIV-infected CD4 T cells. Study at large: CD4+ T cells responding to CMV or HIV-1 Gag were isolated. Multiple blood draws of up to about 180 mL, except a couple of donors with single leukapheresis.

CDR3 length: 15 amino acids. CDR1 is SGHTA and CDR2 is FQGTGA in the germline V gene. The ends lost 5 bases at V and 6 bases at J; junction bases unmatched: 11. Sequencing used immunoSEQ version 4 in survey mode. TCRdb's table, derived via immunoSEQ multiplex PCR, lists solely in-frame clones and lacks some. Here the sample spans just over 40,000 clones, around 82% being singletons. Overlapping HIV-1 Gag 15-mer peptides at 0.95 to 1 ug per peptide per mL were used. CD40L-negative CD69-negative CD45RO-high memory CD4+ T cells were sorted as populations depleted of antigen-responding cells. Suppressive ART was started during chronic HIV-1 infection in these adults. Undetectable plasma HIV-1 RNA below 50 copies/mL lasted at least 4 years. With respect to this clone: Its target is unknown.

The clonotype originates from an adult man with HIV who was CMV-seropositive. The sample was CD4+ T cells sorted from PBMCs after roughly 18-hour stimulation, taken from a patient who received antiretroviral therapy. The chain uses TRBV7-3 and TRBJ1-1; 8 nucleotides match TRBD1. The CDR3: CASSPQGQVSSEAFF. The CDR3 DNA sequence: TGTGCCAGCAGCCCCCAGGGACAGGTCTCGTCTGAAGCTTTCTTT.